One sample yielded the 15 T cell receptor beta chains listed below, sequenced in a study of cytomegalovirus exposure and HLA in healthy donors. Repertoires were generated with immunoSEQ multiplex PCR, while TCRdb's copy carries only in-frame clones and drops some. Of approximately 140,000 clones listed, about nine tenths are singletons. Material for sequencing was PBMCs. These receptors came from a man between 18 and 29 years old in good health and CMV-seronegative.

This clone was recorded once. This sequence joins TRBV6-6 and TRBJ2-5, with 9 nucleotides matching TRBD2. This CDR3 is built from 16 residues. V gave up 7 bases and J gave up 0 bases; unmatched junction bases: 9. Germline CDR1 MNHNY, CDR2 SVGAGI (reference sequence). The CDR3, as DNA: TGTGCCAGCACCCCCGTGGCGGGGGGGTACCAAGAGACCCAGTACTTC. Encoded protein: CASTPVAGGYQETQYF.

This clone was counted only a few times. The rearrangement uses TRBV28 and TRBJ2-2, with 9 bases fitting TRBD1. The germline CDR1 and CDR2 sequences are MDHEN and SYDVKM. The J segment lost 6 bases and the V segment lost 10 bases, leaving 12 bases of the junction unmatched. The CDR3 length is 15 residues. Here the CDR3 reads CATSPGQGSAGELFF. The DNA of the CDR3 is TGTGCCACCTCACCGGGACAGGGATCCGCCGGGGAGCTGTTTTTT.

V is TRBV6-5 and J is TRBJ2-3; no reliable D call. V was clipped by 0 bases and J by 0 bases, with 4 bases between them. This CDR3 has 14 residues. Germline assignment: CDR1 MNHEY and CDR2 SVGAGI. DNA of the CDR3: TGTGCCAGCAGTTACTCGACTAGCACAGATACGCAGTATTTT. This gives the protein CASSYSTSTDTQYF.

This chain links TRBV4-2 with TRBJ2-2; TRBD1 aligns across 9 bases. The CDR3 runs to 15 residues. The germline V gene has CDR1 LGHNA and CDR2 YNFKEQ. The J segment lost 7 bases and the V segment lost 0 bases, leaving 3 bases of the junction unmatched. CDR3 in DNA: TGTGCCAGCAGCCAAGAGGGACAGGGAGGCGGGGAGCTGTTTTTT. It specifies CASSQEGQGGGELFF.

V gene TRBV5-6 combines with J gene TRBJ2-1; tentative D call: TRBD2 (6 bases). CDR3 length: 15 amino acids. Trimming removed 4 bases from V and 7 bases from J, with 18 bases in between. The V gene's germline CDR1 is SGHDT and CDR2 YYEEEE. The DNA of the CDR3 is TGTGCCAGCAGCCCAATGGGGGGATCTGGGAATGAGCAGTTCTTC. As protein: CASSPMGGSGNEQFF.

V is TRBV9 and J is TRBJ1-1, with D tentatively TRBD1 (6 bases). The CDR3 has 13 amino acids. The V end was cut by 3 bases, the J end by 10 bases, with 16 bases between. CDR1 SGDLS and CDR2 YYNGEE come from the germline V gene. Here the CDR3 DNA reads TGTGCCAGCAGCGGGGGGACAAACCAGGTAGCTTTCTTT. Amino acid sequence: CASSGGTNQVAFF.

The V and J genes are TRBV2 and TRBJ1-1; weak D call: TRBD1 (5 bases). CDR1 and CDR2 (germline): SNHLY, FYNNEI. The germline V and J ends were trimmed by 4 bases and 5 bases, with 8 bases remaining between them. The CDR3 runs to 12 residues. Here the CDR3 reads CASSADRTEAFF. The CDR3 DNA reads TGTGCCAGCAGTGCCGACAGAACTGAAGCTTTCTTT.

The V call is TRBV29-1, the J call TRBJ2-1; 8 bases match TRBD2. V dropped 7 bases and J dropped 0; count of bases not matched to a gene: 11. The CDR3 is 16 amino acids. Germline CDR1 SQVTM, CDR2 ANQGSEA. The CDR3 DNA reads as TGCAGCGCCGAGACTAGCGACCCAAGCTCCTACAATGAGCAGTTCTTC. Protein sequence: CSAETSDPSSYNEQFF.

The rearrangement joins TRBV27 to TRBJ2-1; 7 nucleotides align to TRBD2. The CDR3 runs 16 residues. The V segment lost 3 bases and the J segment 0 bases; nucleotides outside the gene matches: 5. Germline CDR1 is MNHEY and CDR2 is SMNVEV (reference sequence). The CDR3, as DNA: TGTGCCAGCAGTTTTACGGCGGGAGCCTCCTACAATGAGCAGTTCTTC. Its protein is CASSFTAGASYNEQFF.

V usage is TRBV9 and J usage is TRBJ2-3, with 10 bases identical to TRBD2. This CDR3 has 15 residues. The V gene's germline CDR1 is SGDLS and CDR2 YYNGEE. The J segment lost 4 bases and the V segment lost 5 bases, leaving 7 bases of the junction unmatched. The CDR3 loop is CASSSASGSSDTQYF. Here the CDR3 DNA reads TGTGCCAGCAGTTCCGCTAGCGGGAGTTCAGATACGCAGTATTTT.

The table lists this clone with a count of one. The genes are TRBV7-9 and TRBJ2-7; 7 nucleotides align to TRBD1. Germline values: CDR1 SEHNR, CDR2 FQNEAQ (reference sequence). J lost 5 bases, V lost 5 bases, and 3 bases had no gene match. The CDR3 consists of 12 residues. CDR3 nucleotides: TGTGCCAGCAGCCCCCAGGGGGACGAGCAGTACTTC. It yields the protein CASSPQGDEQYF.

The genes are TRBV6-1 and TRBJ1-1; 10 nucleotides match TRBD1. V lost 5 bases and J lost 1; bases outside the gene matches: 4. Germline CDR1 reads MNHNS; CDR2 reads SASEGT. The CDR3 is 15 residues long. The CDR3, as DNA: TGTGCCAGCAGTTCTGGACAGGGGGAGAACACTGAAGCTTTCTTT. Protein product: CASSSGQGENTEAFF.

The table lists this clone with a count of one. This rearrangement joins TRBV11-3 to TRBJ2-1; 9 bases agree with TRBD1. Germline values: CDR1 SGHNT, CDR2 YENEEA. CDR3 length equals 15 residues. V was pared by 1 base and J by 4 bases, with 2 bases of the junction left unmatched. The CDR3, as DNA: TGTGCCAGCAGCTTAGGTGGACAGGGGTACAATGAGCAGTTCTTC. Amino acid sequence: CASSLGGQGYNEQFF.

This sequence joins TRBV20-1 and TRBJ2-7; D is uncertain. The CDR3 loop spans 11 amino acids. Germline assignment: CDR1 DFQATT and CDR2 SNEGSKA (reference sequence). Trimming removed 3 bases from V and 3 bases from J, with 6 bases in between. The CDR3 loop is CSASQVYEQYF. CDR3 nucleotides: TGCAGTGCTAGCCAGGTCTACGAGCAGTACTTC.

This chain connects TRBV20-1 to TRBJ1-1; D uncertain. With 7 bases removed from V and 0 bases from J, the gap between germline ends came to 6 bases. The germline gives CDR1 DFQATT, CDR2 SNEGSKA (reference sequence). The CDR3 loop spans 11 amino acids. CDR3 sequence reads: CSVRLNTEAFF. The CDR3 bases are TGCAGTGTTCGTCTGAACACTGAAGCTTTCTTT.